The 12 T cell receptor beta chains below come from one sample, sequenced in a study of human T cells and chemical hapten exposure. Each CDR3 protein is one row after TCRdb ran MiXCR on the RACE reads. This sample carries some 170,000 distinct CDR3 sequences, around 22% of them seen once, and the ten largest clones take over 6.5%. Time point specified: patch test 1, 2 weeks after DPC sensitization. Specified treatment: therapeutic diphenylcyclopropenone sensitization with weekly scalp DPC. This specimen was whole blood, taken in connection with sensitization to the hapten diphenylcyclopropenone (DPC). The receptors here all came from a woman in her 50s with alopecia areata. Some clones in this sample may be carry-over from other donors' samples.

The chain carries TRBV29-1 and TRBJ2-1; D is possibly TRBD1 (8 bases). The V gene lost 7 bases and the J gene lost 5 bases, with 21 bases spanning the gap. The CDR3 is made up of 15 amino acids. Germline values: CDR1 SQVTM, CDR2 ANQGSEA. The chain's CDR3 is CSAGGGSGFDNEQFF. In DNA, the CDR3 is TGCAGCGCAGGGGGCGGGAGCGGGTTCGACAATGAGCAGTTCTTC.

Notes on this clonotype: A junction boundary mismatches the germline segment, possibly from a read error. The chain couples TRBV19 to TRBJ2-7; D uncertain. Per the germline V gene, CDR1 is LNHDA and CDR2 is SQIVND (reference sequence). This CDR3 spans 14 amino acids. The CDR3 DNA is TGTGCCGGTAGTACAAAGAAGGGTGCCTACGAGCAGTACTTC. Translating gives CAGSTKKGAYEQYF.

This clonotype was seen only a few times. V is TRBV9 and J is TRBJ2-4, with D perhaps matching TRBD2 (6 bases). CDR1 is SGDLS and CDR2 is YYNGEE in the germline V gene. This CDR3 is built from 17 residues. V lost 4 bases to trimming and J lost 7 bases, with 24 bases between them. The CDR3 region has the DNA TGTGCCAGCAGCCCTCTCCAACACGGGAGCTCAAAGAACATTCAGTACTTC. It specifies CASSPLQHGSSKNIQYF.

The CDR3 is CASSQVRAARGVSPLHF. CDR3 DNA: TGCGCCAGCAGCCAAGTTAGGGCAGCTAGGGGTGTGTCACCCCTCCACTTT. The gene calls are TRBV4-1 and TRBJ1-6; possibly TRBD1 for D (5 bases). The CDR3 is 17 amino acids. In germline, CDR1 is MGHRA, CDR2 YSYEKL. V lost 1 base to trimming and J lost 10 bases, with 20 bases between them.

The chain links TRBV20-1 to TRBJ1-1; TRBD1 might be the D (6 bases). Germline CDR1 and CDR2: DFQATT and SNEGSKA (reference sequence). This CDR3 contains 17 residues. Trimming stripped 0 bases from V and 5 bases from J, with 22 bases between. CDR3 coding DNA: TGCAGTGCTAGAGACGCTCGACAGGTAAACCGTGGGACTGAAGCTTTCTTT. Translation gives CSARDARQVNRGTEAFF.

This clonotype was seen only a few times. The J gene is TRBJ2-2, the V gene TRBV29-1; perhaps TRBD1 as D (5 bases). CDR1 SQVTM and CDR2 ANQGSEA come from the germline V gene. Trimming removed 2 bases from V and 4 bases from J, with 8 bases in between. The CDR3 runs to 13 residues. In DNA, the CDR3 is TGCAGCGTTGAAAGGGGTTCCACCGGGGAGCTGTTTTTT. Protein: CSVERGSTGELFF.

This clonotype was observed a few times. This chain joins TRBV29-1 and TRBJ1-1; D is perhaps TRBD1 (6 bases). CDR1 is SQVTM, CDR2 ANQGSEA, per germline. The CDR3 runs 13 residues. Trimming removed 6 bases from V and 2 bases from J, with 13 bases in between. The CDR3 nucleotides are TGCAGCGTCGTGCGACAGGTTAACACTGAAGCTTTCTTT. Translated, it gives CSVVRQVNTEAFF. The full variable domain, rest sourced from reference TRBV29-1 and TRBJ1-1, is SAVISQKPSRDICQRGTSLTIQCQVDSQVTMMFWYRQQPGQSLTLIATANQGSEATYESGFVIDKFPISRPNLTFSTLTVSNMSPEDSSIYLCSVVRQVNTEAFFGQGTRLTVV.

The chain combines TRBV7-8 with TRBJ1-1; D unresolved. Per the germline V gene, CDR1 is SGHVS and CDR2 is FQNEAQ. The CDR3 has 14 residues. V was shortened by 1 base and J by 1 base, with 7 bases between the two germline ends. The CDR3 is CASSLVQENTEAFF. Here the CDR3 DNA reads TGTGCCAGCAGCTTAGTGCAGGAGAACACTGAAGCTTTCTTT.

The chain is built from TRBV5-1 and TRBJ2-3, with D possibly TRBD1 on 5 matching bases. CDR3 length: 13 amino acids. Trimming removed 4 bases at V and 2 bases at J, with 8 bases between. CDR1 and CDR2 from the germline V gene are SGHRS and YFSETQ. As DNA, the CDR3 is TGCGCCAGCAGCCGACAGATCACAGATACGCAGTATTTT. It codes for CASSRQITDTQYF.

The chain uses TRBV14 and TRBJ1-1; D is undetermined. Germline V gene data show CDR1 as SGHDN and CDR2 as FVKESK. CDR3 length: 13 residues. V lost 5 bases and J 6 bases, leaving 13 bases between the germline ends. The CDR3 DNA follows: TGTGCCAGCAGCGGGTTGTTAACTTCTGAAGCTTTCTTT. Translation gives CASSGLLTSEAFF.

This clonotype has a handful of counts. This chain connects TRBV7-8 to TRBJ1-1; 10 bases fit TRBD1. The CDR3 is 17 residues long. V lost 5 bases and J lost 4; bases outside the gene matches: 13. Looked up from germline, CDR1 is SGHVS and CDR2 is FQNEAQ. The CDR3 nucleotides are TGTGCCAGCAGCACCCCGGGACAGGGGCGCGGGGTCACTGAAGCTTTCTTT. Translation: CASSTPGQGRGVTEAFF.

The chain couples TRBV7-9 to TRBJ2-6, with D uncertain. Germline V gives CDR1 SEHNR, CDR2 FQNEAQ (reference sequence). The germline V and J ends were trimmed by 3 bases and 1 base, with 7 bases remaining between them. The CDR3 length is 15 residues. The CDR3 is CASSLMVSGANVLTF. CDR3 sequence (DNA): TGTGCCAGCAGCTTGATGGTTTCTGGGGCCAACGTCCTGACTTTC.